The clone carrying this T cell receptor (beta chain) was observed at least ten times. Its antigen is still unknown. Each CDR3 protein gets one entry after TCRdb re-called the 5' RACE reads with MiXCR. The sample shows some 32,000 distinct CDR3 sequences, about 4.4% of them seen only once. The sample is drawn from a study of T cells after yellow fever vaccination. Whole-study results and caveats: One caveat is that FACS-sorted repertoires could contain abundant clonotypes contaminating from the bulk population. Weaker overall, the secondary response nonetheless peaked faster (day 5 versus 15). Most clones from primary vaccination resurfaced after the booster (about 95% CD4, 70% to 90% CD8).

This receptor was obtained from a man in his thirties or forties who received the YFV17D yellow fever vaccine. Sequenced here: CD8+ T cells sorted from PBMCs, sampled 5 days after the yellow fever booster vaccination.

DNA of the CDR3: TGTGCCAGCAGTTTAGGCGGGAGGAACGAGCAGTACTTC. It codes for CASSLGGRNEQYF. The J gene is TRBJ2-7, the V gene TRBV12-3 or TRBV12-4; 8 positions agree with TRBD2. V lost 1 base, J lost 5 bases, and 1 base stayed unmatched. The CDR3 has 13 residues.